This T cell receptor (beta chain) was obtained from a study of CD8 T cells in ankylosing spondylitis. The length of the CDR3 is 13 residues. The V gene end was trimmed by 8 bases and the J gene end by 5 bases; junction bases not matched to a gene: 8. Germline CDR1 reads MDHEN; CDR2 reads SYDVKM. Study results and caveats: Apparently characteristic of ankylosing spondylitis blood was a TCR beta motif (eight highly homologous variants). Researchers reportedly found disease-linked clones significantly enriched in matched ankylosing spondylitis synovial fluid.

Library preparation for TCR beta used quantitative 5'-RACE with molecular barcodes. TCRdb reprocessed the 5' RACE reads with MiXCR, giving one entry per CDR3 protein. Of approximately 150,000 distinct CDR3 sequences in the sample, around a third were seen once. Worth noting for this clonotype: What it recognizes is unknown.

This TCR came from a male donor with ankylosing spondylitis. The sample consisted of synovial fluid, either unsorted or a sorted T cell fraction (not recorded which). V and J are TRBV28 and TRBJ2-5; 7 bases match TRBD2. The CDR3: CASRGGGYETQYF. CDR3 in DNA: TGTGCCAGCCGCGGCGGGGGATATGAGACCCAGTACTTC.